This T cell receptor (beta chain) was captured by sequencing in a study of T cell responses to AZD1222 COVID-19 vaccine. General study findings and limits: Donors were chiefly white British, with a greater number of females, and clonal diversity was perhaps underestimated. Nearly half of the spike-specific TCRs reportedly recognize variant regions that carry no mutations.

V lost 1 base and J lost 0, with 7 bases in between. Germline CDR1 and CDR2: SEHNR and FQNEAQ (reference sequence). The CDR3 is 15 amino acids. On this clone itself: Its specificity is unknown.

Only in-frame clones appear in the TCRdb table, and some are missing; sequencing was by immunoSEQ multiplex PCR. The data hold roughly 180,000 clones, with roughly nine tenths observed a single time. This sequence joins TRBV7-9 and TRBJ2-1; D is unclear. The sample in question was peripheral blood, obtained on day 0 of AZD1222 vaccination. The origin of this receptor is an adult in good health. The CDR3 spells CASSLGASSYNEQFF. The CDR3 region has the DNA TGTGCCAGCAGCTTAGGGGCTAGCTCCTACAATGAGCAGTTCTTC.